This is a list of T cell receptor beta chains from one sample in a study of cytomegalovirus exposure and HLA in healthy donors. Method: immunoSEQ multiplex PCR; TCRdb's copy keeps in-frame clones and lacks some. The sample contains 180,000 or so clones, around 76% of which appear only once. Sequencing used PBMCs. These receptors were obtained from a woman aged 25 to 39 in good health and CMV-seropositive. Both conserved end residues are part of each CDR3. The D gene is left open where the match is weak. Clone size is given for some rows only: seen once, a few or many times, or a class if the clone is expanded.

NA | NA | TRBJ2-6 | TRBV6-1 | CASSDVGSGANVLTF | TGTGCCAGCAGTGATGTCGGCTCTGGGGCCAACGTCCTGACTTTC
once | NA | TRBJ1-5 | TRBV14 | CASSPTATNQPQHF | TGTGCCAGCAGCCCGACAGCTACCAATCAGCCCCAGCATTTT
once | TRBD2 | TRBJ2-3 | TRBV5-1 | CASSRGGGSTDTQYF | TGCGCCAGCAGCCGCGGGGGGGGAAGCACAGATACGCAGTATTTT
once | TRBD1 | TRBJ1-2 | TRBV6-5 | CASSYRGRDGYTF | TGTGCCAGCAGTTACAGGGGGCGGGATGGCTACACCTTC
NA | TRBD1 | TRBJ1-6 | TRBV6-5 | CASSYGQGDNSPLHF | TGTGCCAGCAGTTACGGACAGGGGGACAATTCACCCCTCCACTTT
NA | NA | TRBJ1-1 | TRBV5-1 | CASSLDSLEAFF | TGCGCCAGCAGCTTGGACAGTCTCGAAGCTTTCTTT
once | NA | TRBJ1-4 | TRBV6-1 | CASSGGPVLNEKLFF | TGTGCCAGCAGCGGGGGGCCGGTGCTTAATGAAAAACTGTTTTTT
NA | TRBD1 | TRBJ1-5 | TRBV9 | CASSVDRRNQPQHF | TGTGCCAGCAGCGTGGACAGGAGAAATCAGCCCCAGCATTTT
NA | TRBD2 | TRBJ2-5 | TRBV4-3 | CASSQKPAATGTSGGEIHF | TGCGCCAGCAGCCAAAAGCCTGCGGCGACCGGGACTAGCGGGGGGGAAATCCACTTC
NA | NA | TRBJ2-5 | TRBV4-1 | CASRDGQGKRGPQETQYF | TGCGCCAGCAGAGACGGACAGGGGAAGCGGGGGCCCCAAGAGACCCAGTACTTC
few | TRBD1 | TRBJ2-3 | TRBV5-4 | CASSQNRGSTDTQYF | TGTGCCAGCAGCCAAAACAGGGGAAGCACAGATACGCAGTATTTT
NA | TRBD1 | TRBJ2-2 | TRBV27 | CASWTGGTGELFF | TGTGCCAGCTGGACAGGGGGCACCGGGGAGCTGTTTTTT
few | TRBD1 | TRBJ2-4 | TRBV18 | CASSPYRGQGIQYF | TGTGCCAGCTCACCATACAGGGGACAGGGCATTCAGTACTTC
few | NA | TRBJ1-2 | TRBV7-2 | CASSLTVYGYTF | TGTGCCAGCAGCTTGACAGTCTATGGCTACACCTTC
NA | NA | TRBJ2-2 | TRBV12-1 | CASSPAGSASTGELFF | TGTGCCAGCAGCCCTGCGGGCTCTGCGTCCACCGGGGAGCTGTTTTTT
NA | TRBD2 | TRBJ2-3 | TRBV2 | CASSEGGTSGGADTQYF | TGTGCCAGCAGTGAAGGGGGGACTAGCGGGGGAGCAGATACGCAGTATTTT
NA | TRBD1 | TRBJ2-3 | TRBV5-1 | CASYRDRLADTQYF | TGCGCCAGCTACAGGGACAGGTTGGCAGATACGCAGTATTTT
few | NA | TRBJ2-3 | TRBV9 | CASRGSSTDTQYF | TGTGCCAGCCGGGGTTCTAGCACAGATACGCAGTATTTT
NA | NA | TRBJ2-5 | TRBV6-5 | CASSSRQEETQYF | TGTGCCAGCAGTTCGAGACAGGAAGAGACCCAGTACTTC
NA | NA | TRBJ2-7 | TRBV27 | CASSILGGSEQYF | TGTGCCAGCAGTATCCTTGGTGGGAGCGAGCAGTACTTC
NA | TRBD2 | TRBJ2-4 | TRBV4-1 | CASSQDGRGDTNIQYF | TGCGCCAGCAGCCAAGATGGGCGGGGGGACACAAACATTCAGTACTTC
NA | NA | TRBJ1-2 | TRBV4-3 | CASSQVRRTAPYGYTF | TGCGCCAGCAGCCAAGTCCGCCGGACAGCCCCCTATGGCTACACCTTC
NA | NA | TRBJ1-1 | TRBV7-3 | CASSPGMNTEAFF | TGTGCCAGCAGCCCGGGGATGAACACTGAAGCTTTCTTT
NA | TRBD1 | TRBJ1-5 | TRBV19 | CASAATTGGLPNQPQHF | TGTGCCAGCGCTGCCACGACAGGGGGCCTACCTAATCAGCCCCAGCATTTT
NA | TRBD1 | TRBJ1-2 | TRBV2 | CASSEGTGPNLYGYTF | TGTGCCAGCAGTGAGGGGACAGGGCCCAATCTCTATGGCTACACCTTC
few | TRBD2 | TRBJ2-1 | TRBV6-5 | CASRPLGLSTNEQFF | TGTGCCAGCAGGCCCTTGGGACTATCTACCAATGAGCAGTTCTTC
NA | TRBD2 | TRBJ2-1 | TRBV11-3 | CASSLESSGGRPYNEQFF | TGTGCCAGCAGCTTAGAGTCTAGCGGGGGGCGGCCATACAATGAGCAGTTCTTC
NA | TRBD1 | TRBJ1-5 | TRBV28 | CASSVGDRRHQPQHF | TGTGCCAGCAGCGTGGGGGACAGAAGACATCAGCCCCAGCATTTT
NA | NA | TRBJ2-7 | TRBV28 | CASSPPPRAYYEQYF | TGTGCCAGCAGCCCCCCTCCGAGGGCCTACTACGAGCAGTACTTC
NA | TRBD2 | TRBJ2-7 | TRBV27 | CASSLEAGGPYEQYF | TGTGCCAGCAGTTTAGAAGCGGGGGGCCCCTACGAGCAGTACTTC
NA | NA | TRBJ1-6 | TRBV6-5 | CASSYRRVSPLHF | TGTGCCAGCAGTTACAGGAGGGTTTCACCCCTCCACTTT
few | NA | TRBJ1-4 | TRBV13 | CASNGGWRENEKLFF | TGTGCCAGCAACGGGGGATGGAGAGAAAATGAAAAACTGTTTTTT
once | NA | TRBJ1-3 | TRBV7-2 | CASSRTVSGNTIYF | TGTGCCAGCAGCCGGACAGTCTCTGGAAACACCATATATTTT
NA | NA | TRBJ1-3 | TRBV28 | CASTKSGTGNTIYF | TGTGCCAGCACCAAATCGGGTACTGGAAACACCATATATTTT
NA | NA | TRBJ2-1 | TRBV5-6 | CASSLGRGLEQFF | TGTGCCAGCAGCTTGGGAAGGGGTTTGGAGCAGTTCTTC
NA | TRBD1 | TRBJ2-7 | TRBV6-6 | CASSSGTGIYEQYF | TGTGCCAGCAGTTCCGGGACAGGGATCTACGAGCAGTACTTC
few | NA | TRBJ2-7 | TRBV10-1 | CASSEWVRTAATYEQYF | TGCGCCAGCAGTGAGTGGGTCAGGACAGCAGCCACCTACGAGCAGTACTTC
NA | TRBD1 | TRBJ2-1 | TRBV5-1 | CASTASGGRDEQFF | TGCGCCAGCACTGCTTCAGGGGGCAGGGATGAGCAGTTCTTC
few | NA | TRBJ1-2 | TRBV6-1 | CASSGQGFVYGYTF | TGTGCCAGCAGTGGGCAGGGGTTCGTCTATGGCTACACCTTC
NA | NA | TRBJ1-2 | TRBV9 | CASSVATEGGYTF | TGTGCCAGCAGCGTAGCTACGGAGGGCGGCTACACCTTC
once | NA | TRBJ1-6 | TRBV10-3 | CAISGTAGAGSPLHF | TGTGCCATCAGTGGGACAGCGGGGGCTGGTTCACCCCTCCACTTT
NA | NA | TRBJ1-4 | TRBV5-5 | CASRGRGRTATNEKLFF | TGTGCCAGCAGAGGGCGAGGAAGGACAGCAACTAATGAAAAACTGTTTTTT
NA | TRBD1 | TRBJ1-5 | TRBV5-5 | CASSRQGSNNQPQHF | TGTGCCAGCAGCCGACAGGGGTCGAACAATCAGCCCCAGCATTTT
few | NA | TRBJ2-7 | TRBV4-3 | CASSQDTEPWVEQYF | TGCGCCAGCAGCCAAGATACGGAGCCGTGGGTCGAGCAGTACTTC
few | TRBD1 | TRBJ2-3 | TRBV4-1 | CASSQRQGDTDTQYF | TGCGCCAGCAGCCAAAGACAGGGAGACACAGATACGCAGTATTTT
once | NA | TRBJ1-5 | TRBV7-6 | CASSVGGANQPQHF | TGTGCCAGCAGCGTGGGGGGGGCGAATCAGCCCCAGCATTTT
NA | TRBD1 | TRBJ2-7 | TRBV6-5 | CASSYGQDSYEQYF | TGTGCCAGCAGTTACGGACAGGACTCCTACGAGCAGTACTTC
NA | NA | TRBJ2-5 | TRBV5-6 | CASSLATVPSYQETQYF | TGTGCCAGCAGCTTGGCCACAGTCCCAAGTTACCAAGAGACCCAGTACTTC
NA | NA | TRBJ1-3 | TRBV30 | CAWSGTVSGNTIYF | TGTGCCTGGAGTGGGACAGTCTCTGGAAACACCATATATTTT
NA | NA | TRBJ1-1 | TRBV7-9 | CASSYHPRPRPRNTEAFF | TGTGCCAGCAGCTACCACCCCCGGCCTAGACCAAGGAACACTGAAGCTTTCTTT
NA | NA | TRBJ2-2 | TRBV4-1 | CASSQGRGRGGELFF | TGCGCCAGCAGCCAAGGGAGGGGGCGGGGCGGGGAGCTGTTTTTT
once | NA | TRBJ1-4 | TRBV28 | CASSTPPGREGEKLFF | TGTGCCAGCAGTACCCCTCCCGGGCGAGAGGGTGAAAAACTGTTTTTT
NA | TRBD1 | TRBJ1-4 | TRBV27 | CASSLRGPPFATNEKLFF | TGTGCCAGCAGTTTGAGGGGGCCCCCTTTTGCAACTAATGAAAAACTGTTTTTT
NA | TRBD1 | TRBJ2-5 | TRBV11-3 | CASSRTTGSWKTQYF | TGTGCCAGCAGCCGCACGACAGGGAGTTGGAAGACCCAGTACTTC
NA | TRBD1 | TRBJ1-3 | TRBV4-1 | CASSRIQGRGNTIYF | TGCGCCAGCAGCCGGATACAGGGGAGAGGAAACACCATATATTTT
NA | TRBD1 | TRBJ2-2 | TRBV28 | CASSLVTGGLGDTGELFF | TGTGCCAGCAGTTTAGTGACAGGGGGCTTGGGGGACACCGGGGAGCTGTTTTTT
NA | TRBD1 | TRBJ2-3 | TRBV4-3 | CASSHLRRRGQGISDTQYF | TGCGCCAGCAGCCACCTAAGGCGTCGTGGACAGGGGATATCGGATACGCAGTATTTT
few | NA | TRBJ1-1 | TRBV16 | CASSQSRSTNTEAFF | TGTGCCAGCAGCCAATCTCGCAGTACGAACACTGAAGCTTTCTTT
few | NA | TRBJ2-1 | TRBV6-1 | CASSDSSPYNEQFF | TGTGCCAGCAGTGACAGTTCCCCCTACAATGAGCAGTTCTTC
NA | TRBD1 | TRBJ1-6 | TRBV28 | CASSYRPGQPNSPLHF | TGTGCCAGCAGTTACCGTCCGGGACAGCCAAATTCACCCCTCCACTTT